Sequencing of this TCR beta chain was carried out in a study of blood T cell repertoires in COVID-19. Methods used by the authors: It was from reference gene primer amplification that nucleated cell counts were estimated. Profiling relied on immunoSEQ multiplex PCR, and the TCRdb table lists in-frame clones only, not all of them. Clonal size and the V and J genes are those of that table, whereas D and trimming came from the DNA. The table has about 420,000 clones, over 85% seen once. For this clone: Other DNA sequences within the sample encode an identical CDR3.

Trimming took 5 bases from V and 0 from J; bases not matched to a gene: 5. Germline V gives CDR1 SGHVS, CDR2 FNYEAQ. This CDR3 spans 15 amino acids. The TCR was taken from a man aged 18 to 29 with COVID-19, enrolled during active disease. The chain combines TRBV7-6 with TRBJ1-1; 8 bases fit TRBD1. Sequenced: peripheral blood. The CDR3 DNA follows: TGTGCCAGCAGCCTCGGACAGGGAATGAACACTGAAGCTTTCTTT. Protein product: CASSLGQGMNTEAFF.